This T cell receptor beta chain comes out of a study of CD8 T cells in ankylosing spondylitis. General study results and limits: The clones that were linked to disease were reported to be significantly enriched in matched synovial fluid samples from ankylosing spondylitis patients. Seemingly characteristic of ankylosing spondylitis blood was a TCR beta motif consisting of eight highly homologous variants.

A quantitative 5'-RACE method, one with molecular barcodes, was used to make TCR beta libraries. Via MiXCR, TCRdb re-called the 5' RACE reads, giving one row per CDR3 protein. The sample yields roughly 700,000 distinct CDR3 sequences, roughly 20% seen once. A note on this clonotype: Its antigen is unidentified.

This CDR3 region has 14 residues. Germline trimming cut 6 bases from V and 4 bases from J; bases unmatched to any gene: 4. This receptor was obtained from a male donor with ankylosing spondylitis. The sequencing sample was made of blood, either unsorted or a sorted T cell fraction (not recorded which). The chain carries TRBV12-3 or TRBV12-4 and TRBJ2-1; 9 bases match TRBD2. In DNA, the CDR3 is TGTGCCAGCAGGAGGACTAGCGTTTACAATGAGCAGTTCTTC. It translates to CASRRTSVYNEQFF.